This TCR beta chain was sequenced in a study of blood T cells in healthy people across ages. Study details: T cells yielded about one barcoded beta molecule per two cells through template switching. Whole-study results and caveats: Among T cells, TCR beta diversity per million cells dropped roughly linearly as age rose. Estimates drawn from one million T cells were deemed to understate diversity. Aged donors had fewer naive CD4+ cells and lower diversity than long-lived donors.

The second PCR ran roughly 7 to 12 cycles with a sample-barcoded 5' primer and J-beta primers. TCRdb re-called the 5' RACE reads with MiXCR, one entry per CDR3 protein. This table holds approximately 1.5 million distinct CDR3 sequences, roughly 32% found once. V was shortened by 6 bases and J by 5 bases, with 14 bases between the two germline ends. Germline lookup yields CDR1 KGHSH and CDR2 LQKENI. CDR3 length equals 13 residues. This clonotype showed up just a few times. What it recognizes is unknown. The sequence came from a woman in her 30s in good health. The rearrangement uses TRBV18 and TRBJ2-7, with a weak D call TRBD2 (5 bases). The specimen was blood. The DNA for the CDR3 is TGTGCCAGCTCGTCGACGACTAAGGACGAGCAGTACTTC. Encoded protein: CASSSTTKDEQYF.